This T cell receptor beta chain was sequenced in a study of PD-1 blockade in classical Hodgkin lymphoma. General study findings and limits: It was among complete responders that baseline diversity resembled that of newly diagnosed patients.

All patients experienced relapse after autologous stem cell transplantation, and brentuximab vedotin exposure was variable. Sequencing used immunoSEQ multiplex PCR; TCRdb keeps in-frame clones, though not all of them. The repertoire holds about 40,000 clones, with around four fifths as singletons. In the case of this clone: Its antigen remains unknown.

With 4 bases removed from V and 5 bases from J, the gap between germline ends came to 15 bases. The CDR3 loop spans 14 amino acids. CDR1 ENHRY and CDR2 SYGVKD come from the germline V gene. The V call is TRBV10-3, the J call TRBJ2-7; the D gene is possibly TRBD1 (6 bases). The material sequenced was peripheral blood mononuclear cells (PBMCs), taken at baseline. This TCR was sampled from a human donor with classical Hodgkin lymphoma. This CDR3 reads CAISGSPGQNEQYF. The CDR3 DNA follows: TGTGCCATCAGTGGCTCTCCGGGACAAAACGAGCAGTACTTC.